This T cell receptor beta chain came from a study of radiation and T cells in renal cell carcinoma. Overall study results and limits: No pretreatment tumor biopsies were available for baseline clonotypes. From baseline, blood top tumor clonotypes peaked at 2 weeks post-radiation.

The method was immunoSEQ multiplex PCR; TCRdb's version includes in-frame clones alone and lacks a portion of them. Among some 150,000 clones, around 88% were seen once, and the ten largest hold roughly 17%. As regards this clone: The antigen is undetermined.

This sample's time point: blood 4 weeks post-SBRT, at nephrectomy. Documented treatment: 15 Gy SBRT to primary tumor, nephrectomy 4 weeks later. Nephrectomy followed 15 Gy stereotactic body radiation by 4 weeks. The patient's renal cell carcinoma had clear cell pathology. The origin of this receptor is a woman between 45 and 65 years old with renal cell carcinoma. The sample in question was blood, obtained from a patient whose treatment included radiotherapy and nephrectomy.

The CDR3 reads CASSYEGQYNQPQHF. In DNA, the CDR3 is TGTGCCAGCAGTTACGAGGGACAGTACAATCAGCCCCAGCATTTT. V gene TRBV6-6 combines with J gene TRBJ1-5; 7 bases are shared with TRBD1. V trimming: 2 bases; J trimming: 3 bases; junction bases outside the gene matches: 4. Germline CDR1 reads MNHNY; CDR2 reads SVGAGI (reference sequence). The CDR3 loop spans 15 amino acids.